This T cell receptor beta chain was identified during a study of shared clonotypes between healthy human individuals (TCRdb year 2020). Describing the broader study: The cohort comprised two women and three men aged 18 to 49 years. For each donor, three plates each were used for CD4 naive and CD4 memory, two plates were used for CD8 naive, and one plate was used for CD8 memory. To estimate repertoire size and how much clonotype sharing occurs between individuals, the study deeply sequenced the blood TCR repertoires of about five healthy adults. Libraries were prepared and TCR repertoires were sequenced by different laboratories using diverse techniques, in order to increase sequencing depth and limit assay-specific biases. Each donor's leukapheresis produced roughly between about 0.9 and 9.5 billion PBMCs. Overall results and qualifications from the work: Higher generation probabilities were observed for clonotypes shared by all four sorted-subset donors than for non-shared clonotypes. Naive subsets generally had larger estimated clonotype richness than memory subsets. Incomplete sequencing was indicated by rarefaction of sorted-subset datasets, despite the large sequencing depth. Based on pairwise subsampling, the degree of clonotype sharing among donors was expected to be affected by sequencing depth. Across a handful of donors, about 5% of naive CD4, roughly 3.3% of naive CD8, about 2.3% of memory CD4, and 0.4% of memory CD8 clonotypes were shared. Only blood was sampled, and tissue TCR repertoires likely differ from those in blood. Because the study included a small number of donors, the genetic and exposure-history diversity represented was limited.

The V end gives up 1 base and the J end 6 bases, leaving 5 bases in the junction not matched to a gene. CDR1 is given as MDHEN and CDR2 as SYDVKM, both from the germline V gene. From the cysteine up to the phenylalanine, the CDR3 has a length of 15 residues. The CDR3 DNA has 45 bases and is translated from base 1. This clone occurred once. Its antigen is unknown. The record has no base qualities; no much larger clone is one base away. CD8 naive samples were CD45RO-negative cells positively selected for CCR7, giving a CD45RA+CCR7+ population that excluded TemRA cells. Donors were healthy HIV-negative adults with no recently reported acute infections or vaccinations. All donors were Caucasian adults living in Nashville, Tennessee, USA. After blood collection by leukapheresis, PBMCs were isolated using Ficoll-Histopaque density gradient centrifugation and then cryopreserved in the vapor phase of liquid nitrogen. Analytical flow cytometry was used to check the purity and quantity of each magnetically sorted T cell population. Genomic DNA was isolated from each sorted fraction and quantified by UV absorbance on a Nanodrop 2000c.

TCR CDR3 regions were amplified from genomic DNA by multiplex PCR using the deep immunoSEQ assay. Extracted genomic DNA from each cell subset was distributed evenly across all wells of several immunoSEQ 96-well plates, and each plate was treated as a replicate. For sorted subsets, roughly 200 ng of genomic DNA, equivalent to 30,000 or so T cell genomes, went into each replicate PCR. Purified libraries were measured with a Qubit 3.0 fluorometer, size-checked on a Bioanalyzer 2100, and measured again with the KAPA Library Quantification kit. A separate single-read 150-cycle Illumina NextSeq 550 flow cell was used to sequence each immunoSEQ 96-well plate. The source study handled its data this way. Because the immunoSEQ output included only junctional sequences and no quality scores, the filtering could not be the same as the filtering used for full-length reads. Sequences were annotated with PyIR, a Python wrapper for IgBLAST v1.9, using IMGT germline references to assign V/J genes and CDR3. Any read was removed if the V/J assignment was weak (E-value above 1e-6), the CDR3 was missing, or the read contained stop codons, out-of-frame junctions, or ambiguous translated residues. V3J clonotypes were defined as sequences sharing the same inferred V gene, J gene, and CDR3 amino acid sequence. Percentage overlap between repertoires was calculated by dividing the number of shared unique clonotypes by the size of the smaller repertoire. Repertoire richness was assessed with RTK rarefaction, the Chao1 estimator, and Recon v2.1 estimates of unobserved clonotypes. Generation probabilities were computed with OLGA for all TCRbeta clonotypes obtained by the gDNA method from several donors. TCRdb carries this immuneACCESS record with in-frame sequences only. Its versions omit some clonotypes, under half of them owing to an unresolved V gene in the studies checked, with the rest unexplained. That table supplies the V and J calls and clone size; D and trimming were determined from the DNA. The sample table contains about 590,000 clones; only one count was recorded for roughly 95% of them. 0.09% to 0.13% of the sample is held by the ten biggest clonotypes.

The receptor was isolated from a young woman in good health. The chain joins TRBV28 to TRBJ1-1; 10 central bases correspond to TRBD1. The specimen was naive CD8+ T cells sorted from blood. In the paper's terms, the cell subset or site label means: CD45RA+CCR7+. CDR3 protein: CASSLSGTGEPEAFF. In nucleotides, the sequence is TGTGCCAGCAGTTTATCAGGGACAGGGGAGCCTGAAGCTTTCTTT. Where the CDR3 stops, the reference TRBV28 and TRBJ1-1 genes take over; the full variable domain is DVKVTQSSRYLVKRTGEKVFLECVQDMDHENMFWYRQDPGLGLRLIYFSYDVKMKEKGDIPEGYSVSREKKERFSLILESASTNQTSMYLCASSLSGTGEPEAFFGQGTRLTVV.